This T cell receptor beta chain comes out of a study of blood T cell repertoires in COVID-19. The method was immunoSEQ multiplex PCR; TCRdb's version includes in-frame clones alone and lacks a portion of them. Of under 250,000 clones detected, around 85% appear once; the ten largest clones hold about 8.2%. This clone was observed a single time. CDR1 SGHNT and CDR2 YYREEE come from the germline V gene (reference sequence). The length of the CDR3 is 12 residues. V was shortened by 4 bases and J by 4 bases, with 5 bases between the two germline ends. The TCR comes from a woman in her forties or fifties with acute COVID-19. The sequenced material came from PBMCs or T cells enriched from blood (not recorded which). The gene calls are TRBV5-4 and TRBJ2-2; D gene unclear. The CDR3 sequence: CASSRSTGELFF. The DNA of the CDR3 is TGTGCCAGCAGCCGGAGCACCGGGGAGCTGTTTTTT.